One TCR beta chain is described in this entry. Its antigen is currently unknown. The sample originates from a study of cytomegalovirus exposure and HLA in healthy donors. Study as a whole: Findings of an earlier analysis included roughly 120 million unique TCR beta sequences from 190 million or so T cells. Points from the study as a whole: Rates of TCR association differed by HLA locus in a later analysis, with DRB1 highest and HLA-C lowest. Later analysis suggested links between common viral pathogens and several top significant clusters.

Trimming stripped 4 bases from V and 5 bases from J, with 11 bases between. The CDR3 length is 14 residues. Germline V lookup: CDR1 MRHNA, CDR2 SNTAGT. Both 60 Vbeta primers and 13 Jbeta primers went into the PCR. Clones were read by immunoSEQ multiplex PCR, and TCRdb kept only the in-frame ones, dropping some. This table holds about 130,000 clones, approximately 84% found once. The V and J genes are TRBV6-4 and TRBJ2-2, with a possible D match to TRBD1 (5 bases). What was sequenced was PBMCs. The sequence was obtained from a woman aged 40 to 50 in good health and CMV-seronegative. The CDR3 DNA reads TGTGCCAGCAGTGCCGGTCAGGGAACCGGGGAGCTGTTTTTT. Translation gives CASSAGQGTGELFF.